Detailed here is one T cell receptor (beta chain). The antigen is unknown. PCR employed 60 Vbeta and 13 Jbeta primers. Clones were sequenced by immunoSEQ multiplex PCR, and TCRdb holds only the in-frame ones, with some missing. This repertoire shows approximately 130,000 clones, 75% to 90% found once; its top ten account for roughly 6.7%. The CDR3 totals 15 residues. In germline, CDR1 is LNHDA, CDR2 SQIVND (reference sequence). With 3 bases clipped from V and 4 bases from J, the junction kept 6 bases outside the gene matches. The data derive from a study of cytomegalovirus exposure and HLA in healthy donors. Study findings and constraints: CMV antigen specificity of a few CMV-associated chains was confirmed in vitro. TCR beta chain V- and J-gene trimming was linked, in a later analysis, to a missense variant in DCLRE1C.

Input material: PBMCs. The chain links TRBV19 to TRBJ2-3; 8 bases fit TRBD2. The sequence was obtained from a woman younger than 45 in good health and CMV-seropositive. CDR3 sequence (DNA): TGTGCCAGTAGTATGGTAATAGCGGGATCAGATACGCAGTATTTT. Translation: CASSMVIAGSDTQYF.